This is a list of T cell receptor beta chains from one sample in a study of blood T cell repertoires in COVID-19. Repertoires were generated with immunoSEQ multiplex PCR, while TCRdb's copy carries only in-frame clones and drops some. The table has some 240,000 clones, around four fifths seen once. The sequenced material came from PBMCs or T cells enriched from blood (not recorded which). The receptors were gathered from a man aged 30 to 45 with acute COVID-19. Both conserved end residues are part of each CDR3.

TRBV19 | CASGPRGQALNRAFF
TRBV18 | CASSPTGLDQPQHF
TRBV9 | CASSVASGNYGYTF
TRBV7-9 | CASSNLIQGYGEKLFF
TRBV28 | CASSLFRGNDNEQFF
TRBV6-5 | CASSYGQNYGYTF
TRBV10-1 | CASSDMGDEQFF
TRBV7-9 | CASVQLAGLTDTQYF
TRBV3-1/TRBV3-2 | CASSQRNNRGKGTEAFF
TRBV18 | CASSPVQGSNGYTF
TRBV29-1 | CSVGRSNTEAFF
TRBV7-6 | CASSLEGSGNGNTIYF
TRBV4-2 | CASSQLAGGPNEQFF
TRBV3-1/TRBV3-2 | CASSWRDRGGPGELFF
TRBV3-1/TRBV3-2 | CASSQVMTSGSSYNEQFF
TRBV28 | CASGQGNQAGNTIYF
TRBV2 | CASGQGQVYGYTF
TRBV5-1 | CASSSRPAGGLQETQYF
TRBV18 | CASSPTSGYTDTQYF
TRBV4-3 | CASSQRQDMNTEAFF
TRBV7-2 | CASSGSRDMNVNTEAFF
TRBV13 | CASSEGHSSYNSPLHF
TRBV2 | CASSESGRGENEQFF